What follows describes a single TCR beta chain. Its cognate antigen is unknown. V was pared by 0 bases and J by 8 bases, with 13 bases between. Germline V lookup: CDR1 MGHRA, CDR2 YSYEKL. CDR3 size: 15 residues. From the reads, TCRdb called clonotypes with MiXCR, one entry per CDR3 protein. Found here are 150,000 to 200,000 distinct CDR3 sequences, more than 15% of them singletons; the top ten hold around a sixth. The sample is drawn from a study of T cell repertoires in cytomegalovirus infection. Looking at the study overall: An indication of both CMV infection and matching HLA type came from public TCR beta signatures.

Study-level points and caveats: HLA-C-restricted CMV-specific TCR beta clonotypes were dominant in the ex vivo response. The cumulative frequency of public TCR beta families distinguished individuals who carried CMV together with the relevant HLA.

Sequences were obtained from CD8+ T cells from PBMCs. The sequence derives from a human donor in good health (CMV status not recorded). Some clones in this sample may be carry-over from other donors' samples. The rearrangement uses TRBV4-1 and TRBJ1-4, with D unresolved. CDR3 sequence (DNA): TGCGCCAGCAGCCAAGATTTCGCGGCCAGGGAAAAACTGTTTTTT. This sequence encodes CASSQDFAAREKLFF.